This is a list of T cell receptor beta chains from one sample in a study of cytomegalovirus exposure and HLA in healthy donors. Sequenced by immunoSEQ multiplex PCR; TCRdb stores in-frame clones only, minus some. The sample carries fewer than 130,000 clones, about 59% recorded once. The sequencing sample was made of PBMCs. These receptors all stem from a man aged 25-40 years in good health and CMV-seropositive. Each CDR3 is given with its conserved first and last residue. A D gene is named only where the DNA matches it firmly. Size tells how often a clone was seen (once, few, many) or the class of an expanded clone, and some rows leave it out.

V gene	J gene	clone size	D gene	CDR3 protein	CDR3 DNA
TRBV2	TRBJ1-2	once	-	CASTRETNYGYTF	TGTGCCAGCACGAGAGAAACTAACTATGGCTACACCTTC
TRBV2	TRBJ2-1	-	TRBD2	CASITDRGDEQFF	TGTGCCAGCATCACAGACCGGGGGGATGAGCAGTTCTTC
TRBV4-1	TRBJ2-3	-	-	CASSRLGGPTDTQYF	TGCGCCAGCAGCCGCCTGGGGGGACCCACAGATACGCAGTATTTT
TRBV6-5	TRBJ2-6	-	-	CASSWGRSSGANVLTF	TGTGCCAGCAGTTGGGGCAGAAGCTCTGGGGCCAACGTCCTGACTTTC
TRBV13	TRBJ1-1	once	-	CASSVRMMNTEAFF	TGTGCCAGCAGCGTGAGGATGATGAACACTGAAGCTTTCTTT
TRBV27	TRBJ2-7	-	TRBD1	CASRKGQGASYEQYF	TGTGCCAGCAGGAAGGGACAGGGGGCCTCCTACGAGCAGTACTTC
TRBV10-3	TRBJ2-7	-	TRBD1	CAITSGTGSSYEQYF	TGTGCCATCACCTCCGGGACAGGGAGCTCCTACGAGCAGTACTTC
TRBV19	TRBJ1-2	once	-	CASRADTNYGYTF	TGTGCCAGTAGGGCGGACACGAACTATGGCTACACCTTC
TRBV18	TRBJ1-4	-	TRBD1	CASSAGTGEEKLFF	TGTGCCAGCTCCGCCGGGACAGGGGAGGAAAAACTGTTTTTT
TRBV6-6	TRBJ2-3	-	-	CASTDGVGATLDTQYF	TGTGCCAGCACCGATGGAGTGGGGGCAACCCTGGATACGCAGTATTTT
TRBV4-2	TRBJ1-3	few	TRBD1	CASSEGTGRDTIYF	TGTGCCAGCAGCGAAGGGACAGGGAGGGACACCATATATTTT
TRBV6-5	TRBJ1-6	-	-	CASSYSGYGRGSPLHF	TGTGCCAGCAGTTACTCGGGGTATGGGAGGGGTTCACCCCTCCACTTT
TRBV7-2	TRBJ2-3	-	TRBD2	CASSLGLLAGWADTQYF	TGTGCCAGCAGCTTAGGACTTCTAGCGGGGTGGGCAGATACGCAGTATTTT
TRBV4-1	TRBJ2-1	-	-	CASSQAAQGGEQFF	TGCGCCAGCAGCCAAGCGGCCCAAGGAGGTGAGCAGTTCTTC
TRBV7-6	TRBJ2-2	-	-	CAARAENTGELFF	TGTGCCGCTAGAGCGGAGAACACCGGGGAGCTGTTTTTT
TRBV29-1	TRBJ1-2	once	-	CSVGGTPYGYTF	TGCAGCGTTGGCGGGACGCCGTATGGCTACACCTTC
TRBV7-9	TRBJ1-5	-	-	CASSLARGEGNQPQHF	TGTGCCAGCAGCTTAGCCCGAGGGGAGGGTAATCAGCCCCAGCATTTT
TRBV6-1	TRBJ1-2	-	-	CASSDFRSHGYTF	TGTGCCAGCAGTGATTTCCGGAGTCATGGCTACACCTTC